This T cell receptor (beta chain) is drawn from a study of blood T cell repertoires in COVID-19. About the study: Samples came from the United States, Italy and Spain, spanning acute and convalescent COVID-19. T cells, B-cell-depleted T cells, or PBMCs provided the cDNA or gDNA that served as material.

The CDR3 sequence is 16 residues long. Germline V gives CDR1 PRHDT, CDR2 FYEKMQ (reference sequence). V was clipped by 5 bases and J by 6 bases; unmatched bases: 16. Per the study methods: Estimates of nucleated cell counts were drawn from the amplification of reference gene primers. Libraries were prepared by immunoSEQ multiplex PCR; TCRdb keeps only in-frame clonotypes and omits some of them. D and trimming come from the DNA, and the V and J calls and clone size come from that table. The sample consists of approximately 170,000 clones, roughly 87% of them appearing once. In this sample, this clone turned up a few times.

Sequencing used peripheral blood. This TCR was recovered from a young man who had recovered from COVID-19. The chain combines TRBV13 with TRBJ2-7; 7 nucleotides align to TRBD2. CDR3: CASSLPVGLFRGEQYF. DNA for the CDR3: TGTGCCAGCAGCCTACCCGTGGGACTATTTAGGGGCGAGCAGTACTTC.